This section outlines one T cell receptor beta chain sequence together with its context. These data originate in a study of blood T cell repertoires in COVID-19. Study as a whole: The study drew acute and convalescent COVID-19 samples from the United States, Italy and Spain.

TCRdb keeps only in-frame clones here, not all; method: immunoSEQ multiplex PCR. The sample shows almost 250,000 clones, roughly 89% of them seen only once. V was pared by 4 bases and J by 1 base, with 11 bases between. Looked up from germline, CDR1 is SGHRS and CDR2 is YFSETQ. The CDR3 covers 14 residues. The rearrangement joins TRBV5-1 to TRBJ2-5; D might be TRBD1 (6 bases). What was sequenced was PBMCs or T cells enriched from blood (not recorded which). The TCR sequence derives from a woman aged 25 to 39 who had recovered from COVID-19. The CDR3 loop reads CASSGGQIQETQYF. In DNA, the CDR3 is TGCGCCAGCAGCGGGGGACAAATCCAAGAGACCCAGTACTTC.